This T cell receptor (beta chain) derives from a study of cytomegalovirus exposure and HLA in healthy donors. The PCR had 60 Vbeta and 13 Jbeta primers. Generated by immunoSEQ multiplex PCR, the TCRdb table keeps only in-frame clones and is missing some. In the table there are a few hundred thousand clones, roughly 79% of which are singletons. Study-level findings and limits: When a later analysis compared HLA-associated TCR beta chains with equally common others, the HLA-associated chains turned out to be more clonally expanded and to have lower generation probabilities. Later on, analysis showed that most CMV-associated TCR beta chains appeared to be HLA-restricted. In vitro experiments confirmed that a few CMV-associated chains were specific for CMV antigens.

As regards this clone: As yet, its antigen is unknown.

The CDR3 has 15 residues. J was trimmed by 14 bases and V by 5 bases; bases with no gene match: 17. Germline CDR1 and CDR2: MNHEY and SVGAGI. The clonotype originates from a man younger than 35 in good health and CMV-seronegative. The chain is built from TRBV6-5 and TRBJ2-1, with 8 bases fitting TRBD2. Material for sequencing was PBMCs. CDR3 region: CASSNKTGAGASEFF. DNA of the CDR3: TGTGCCAGCAGTAATAAGACAGGAGCGGGAGCGTCTGAGTTCTTC.